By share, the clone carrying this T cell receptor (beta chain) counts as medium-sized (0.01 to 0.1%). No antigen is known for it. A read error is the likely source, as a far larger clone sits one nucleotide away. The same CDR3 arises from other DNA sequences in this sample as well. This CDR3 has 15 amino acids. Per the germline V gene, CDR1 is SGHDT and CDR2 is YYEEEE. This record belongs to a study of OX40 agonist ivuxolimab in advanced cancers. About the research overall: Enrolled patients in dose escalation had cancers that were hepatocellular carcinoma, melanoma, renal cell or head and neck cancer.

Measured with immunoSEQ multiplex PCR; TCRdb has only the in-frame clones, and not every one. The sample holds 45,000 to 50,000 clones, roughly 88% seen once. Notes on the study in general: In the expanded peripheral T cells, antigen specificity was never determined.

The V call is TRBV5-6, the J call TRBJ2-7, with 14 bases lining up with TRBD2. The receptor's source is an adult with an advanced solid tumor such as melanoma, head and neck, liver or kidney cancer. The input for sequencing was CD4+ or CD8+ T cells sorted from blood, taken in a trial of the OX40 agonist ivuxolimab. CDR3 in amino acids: CASRLGLAGAGEQYF. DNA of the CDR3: TGTGCCAGCCGCTTGGGACTAGCGGGGGCGGGGGAGCAGTACTTC. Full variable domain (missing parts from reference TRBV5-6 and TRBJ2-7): DAGVTQSPTHLIKTRGQQVTLRCSPKSGHDTVSWYQQALGQGPQFIFQYYEEEERQRGNFPDRFSGHQFPNYSSELNVNALLLGDSALYLCASRLGLAGAGEQYFGPGTRLTVT.